Listed here are 8 T cell receptor beta chains from one sample, sequenced in a study of blood T cells in healthy people across ages (dated by TCRdb to about 2015). Library generation was performed with 5' RACE. Sequenced on an Illumina HiSeq 2500. A second PCR of roughly 6 to 12 cycles was performed with a sample-barcoded 5' primer and a J-beta primer mix. TCRdb cleaned the public reads at Q25 with fastp, built clones with MiXCR and kept in-frame beta chains. Entries that share a CDR3 protein sequence are merged under the most common genes and DNA. A total of 650,000 to 800,000 distinct CDR3 sequences appear in this sample, around 50% of them only once. Of the sample, 13% is held by the ten largest clones. Sample: blood. All receptors derive from a woman aged 80 or over in good health.

This clonotype has only a few counts. J is TRBJ2-5 and V is TRBV12-3 or TRBV12-4; 13 nucleotides line up with TRBD2. Germline trimming cut 3 bases from V and 5 bases from J; bases unmatched to any gene: 0. The CDR3 totals 14 residues. CDR3 nucleotides: TGTGCCAGCAGTTTGACTAGCGGGGGGGAGACCCAGTACTTC. Translating gives CASSLTSGGETQYF.

As DNA, the CDR3 is TGTGCCAGCAGCTCAGCGGGGGGGAGAACAGATACGCAGTATTTT. Protein product: CASSSAGGRTDTQYF. The chain couples TRBV7-3 to TRBJ2-3, with 10 nucleotides matching TRBD2. Germline CDR1 SGHTA, CDR2 FQGTGA. The V gene end was trimmed by 4 bases and the J gene end by 3 bases; junction bases not matched to a gene: 4. The CDR3 has 15 residues.

The rearrangement uses TRBV9 and TRBJ1-4; D uncertain. Germline values: CDR1 SGDLS, CDR2 YYNGEE. The CDR3 is 14 amino acids. V was cut by 0 bases and J by 6 bases, with 9 bases left in between. CDR3 nucleotide sequence: TGTGCCAGCAGCGTAGTGGGGTCGGATGAAAAACTGTTTTTT. It yields the protein CASSVVGSDEKLFF.

The rearrangement uses TRBV7-2 and TRBJ2-2; 7 bases align to TRBD1. Trimming removed 1 base from V and 6 bases from J; junction bases left unmatched: 5. From germline, CDR1 is SGHTA and CDR2 FQGNSA. There are 15 residues in the CDR3. The CDR3 nucleotides read TGTGCCAGCAGCTTAGGACAGGGATCGGCCGGGGAGCTGTTTTTT. Protein sequence: CASSLGQGSAGELFF.

Many counts were recorded for this clonotype. The chain recombines TRBV5-1 with TRBJ2-3, with a weak D call TRBD1 (6 bases). CDR3 length equals 17 residues. Germline CDR1 SGHRS, CDR2 YFSETQ. The V gene lost 2 bases and the J gene lost 3 bases, with 19 bases spanning the gap. CDR3 coding DNA: TGCGCCAGCAGCTTCTCAGGACAGCCAGGTACGACAGATACGCAGTATTTT. This sequence encodes CASSFSGQPGTTDTQYF.

The chain is built from TRBV3-1 and TRBJ1-2; D is uncertain. CDR3 length: 12 residues. CDR1 is LGHDT, CDR2 YNNKEL, per germline (reference sequence). Trimming left V 2 bases short and J 11 bases short, with 12 bases between. In nucleotides, the CDR3 is TGTGCCAGCAGCCAAAGCCAGCGTCAGTACACCTTC. It specifies CASSQSQRQYTF.

This clonotype was detected a few times. V and J are TRBV12-3 or TRBV12-4 and TRBJ2-2; unclear D gene. With 1 base removed from V and 0 bases from J, the gap between germline ends came to 3 bases. There are 14 residues in the CDR3. In DNA, the CDR3 is TGTGCCAGCAGTTTAGGTCCGAACACCGGGGAGCTGTTTTTT. Translating it yields CASSLGPNTGELFF.

The chain links TRBV12-3 or TRBV12-4 to TRBJ2-7; the match to TRBD2 covers 9 bases. With 6 bases clipped from V and 4 bases from J, the junction kept 10 bases outside the gene matches. The CDR3 has 15 amino acids. CDR3 nucleotides: TGTGCCAGCAGCGGGGCGGGAGGGGGCACTTACGAGCAGTACTTC. It codes for CASSGAGGGTYEQYF.